The clone carrying this T cell receptor (beta chain) was detected once. RNA was extracted with the RNeasy kit, and a quantity of 0.5 to 1 ug was reverse transcribed using random hexamers. It was immunoSEQ multiplex PCR that amplified TCR beta CDR3 across 54 Vbeta and 13 Jbeta. TCRdb processed the immunoSEQ multiplex PCR reads anew with MiXCR; each CDR3 protein has one entry. Among roughly 140,000 distinct CDR3 sequences, roughly 94% were seen once, and the ten largest hold over 0.25%. This specimen belongs to a study of CD8 T cells in Susac syndrome. This CDR3 region has 16 residues. CDR1 is MDHEN and CDR2 is SYDVKM in the germline V gene. The trim removed 2 bases at V and 2 bases at J, leaving 5 bases unmatched. TCR beta sequencing was performed on blood CD8+ and CD4+ T cells. Healthy donors served as age- and sex-matched controls. TEMRA cells were FACS-enriched, with CD8+ and CD4+ T cells isolated negatively.

Sample: CD8+ T cells from PBMCs. V and J are TRBV28 and TRBJ2-1; 8 bases are a match to TRBD2. This receptor was identified in a human donor in good health. The CDR3 sequence is CASSLPREGPYNEQFF. CDR3 nucleotides: TGTGCCAGCAGTTTACCCCGGGAGGGTCCCTACAATGAGCAGTTCTTC.